These 6 T cell receptor beta chains originate from one sample sequenced in a study of blood T cell repertoires in COVID-19. Data came from immunoSEQ multiplex PCR; TCRdb stores just in-frame clones and leaves some out. The sample includes 150,000 to 200,000 clones, approximately 80% of them seen just once. The sample taken for sequencing was PBMCs or T cells enriched from blood (not recorded which). The receptors originated from a man aged 50 to 60 who had recovered from COVID-19.

The chain is built from TRBV5-4 and TRBJ2-3, with D maybe TRBD2 (5 bases). V was trimmed by 1 base and J by 8 bases, leaving 17 bases between them. Per the germline V gene, CDR1 is SGHNT and CDR2 is YYREEE (reference sequence). CDR3 length: 15 amino acids. This CDR3 reads CASSLKGPGVGTQYF. Here the CDR3 DNA reads TGTGCCAGCAGCTTGAAGGGCCCCGGGGTGGGTACGCAGTATTTT.

This clone appeared a few times. V gene TRBV11-2 combines with J gene TRBJ1-2; no definite D call. The V gene's germline CDR1 is SGHAT and CDR2 FQNNGV. This CDR3 is 13 amino acids long. V shed 3 bases and J shed 4 bases, with 9 bases lying between them. The CDR3 DNA reads TGTGCCAGCAGCTTTGAGAGCCTCTATGGCTACACCTTC. Its translation: CASSFESLYGYTF. The full variable domain, rest sourced from reference TRBV11-2 and TRBJ1-2, is EAGVAQSPRYKIIEKRQSVAFWCNPISGHATLYWYQQILGQGPKLLIQFQNNGVVDDSQLPKDRFSAERLKGVDSTLKIQPAKLEDSAVYLCASSFESLYGYTFGSGTRLTVV.

The rearrangement joins TRBV15 to TRBJ2-1; TRBD2 matches 9 bases. Unmatched junction bases numbered 0, after V lost 1 base and J lost 2 bases. The CDR3 contains 15 residues. The germline V gene has CDR1 LNHNV and CDR2 YYDKDF (reference sequence). CDR3 DNA sequence: TGTGCCACCAGCAGAGTAGCGGGAGCCTACAATGAGCAGTTCTTC. It yields the protein CATSRVAGAYNEQFF.

V and J are TRBV29-1 and TRBJ2-6; 7 positions agree with TRBD1. Losses at the gene ends were 7 bases for V and 6 bases for J; bases not matched to a gene: 12. CDR1 and CDR2 from the germline V gene are SQVTM and ANQGSEA. The CDR3 has 15 residues. CDR3 sequence reads: CSARDSGFTANVLTF. For the CDR3, the DNA is TGCAGCGCTAGGGACAGTGGATTTACGGCCAACGTCCTGACTTTC.

The gene calls are TRBV7-3 and TRBJ2-7; D call uncertain. V lost 0 bases to trimming and J lost 4 bases, with 7 bases between them. Looked up from germline, CDR1 is SGHTA and CDR2 is FQGTGA. The CDR3 covers 13 residues. The CDR3 DNA reads TGTGCCAGCAGCTTAACGAGACAATACGAGCAGTACTTC. Protein product: CASSLTRQYEQYF.

This chain joins TRBV7-3 and TRBJ2-7; 11 bases line up with TRBD2. V lost 5 bases, J lost 5 bases, and 11 bases stayed unmatched. Germline CDR1 and CDR2: SGHTA and FQGTGA. This CDR3 contains 16 residues. The CDR3 here is CASSPGPGLADNEQYF. The CDR3 DNA reads as TGTGCCAGCAGCCCAGGGCCGGGACTAGCGGATAACGAGCAGTACTTC.